The sample holds one count of the clone carrying this T cell receptor beta chain. Antigen specificity is unknown. This record comes from a study of identifying expanded T cells in peripheral blood. V lost 4 bases, J lost 6 bases, and 12 bases lay in between. This CDR3 has 14 amino acids. Germline V gene data show CDR1 as SNHLY and CDR2 as FYNNEI. The assay was immunoSEQ multiplex PCR, and TCRdb's table has in-frame clones only and misses some. The sample carries approximately 100,000 clones, 88% recorded once. Healthy donors had no documented immune events, such as infections, while sampled. General study results and limits: About 1.3 clones differed between technical replicates, versus about 15 and 19 over time. Across healthy donors, higher total template counts meant significantly greater approximately two-week count variance.

The clonotype originates from a person aged 18-69 years in good health. Sequenced material: blood. The rearrangement links TRBV2 to TRBJ1-4; TRBD1 might be the D (5 bases). Here the CDR3 reads CASSVPRGDEKLFF. The CDR3 region has the DNA TGTGCCAGCAGTGTCCCCCGGGGGGATGAAAAACTGTTTTTT.